The next 26 T cell receptor beta chains were all read from a single sample in a study of spatial heterogeneity in lung cancer. Indicated time point: blood at routine non-recurrence follow-up after resection. TCRdb independently ran MiXCR on the 5' RACE reads; one entry per CDR3 protein. The profile shows approximately 93,000 distinct CDR3 sequences, roughly 19% of them singletons. The material sequenced was PBMCs, taken at follow-up. These receptors originate from a male donor with early-stage non-small cell lung cancer.

Many counts were recorded for this clonotype. This chain joins TRBV29-1 and TRBJ2-2; D call uncertain. Trimming pared 4 bases from V and 6 bases from J, leaving 12 bases between. Germline-derived CDR1 and CDR2 are SQVTM and ANQGSEA. The CDR3 has 13 residues. The CDR3 coding sequence is TGCAGCGTTGGAGACCGGAGCTCCGGGGAGCTGTTTTTT. This translates into CSVGDRSSGELFF.

This clonotype came up a few times. This chain joins TRBV5-1 and TRBJ2-2; 9 bases are shared with TRBD1. The CDR3 runs 16 residues. The V gene end was trimmed by 0 bases and the J gene end by 3 bases; junction bases not matched to a gene: 3. The germline V gene encodes CDR1 SGHRS and CDR2 YFSETQ. The CDR3 sequence: CASSLGDRAHTGELFF. The CDR3 nucleotides are TGCGCCAGCAGCTTGGGGGACAGGGCGCACACCGGGGAGCTGTTTTTT.

There are a few counts of this clonotype. V and J are TRBV11-2 and TRBJ2-5; D perhaps matches TRBD2 (6 bases). Germline assignment: CDR1 SGHAT and CDR2 FQNNGV. This CDR3 contains 14 residues. The V gene lost 8 bases and the J gene lost 4 bases, with 17 bases spanning the gap. The CDR3 region is CASRSRGPGETQYF. CDR3 nucleotides: TGTGCCAGCCGTTCGCGGGGCCCAGGAGAGACCCAGTACTTC.

The chain carries TRBV19 and TRBJ2-5, with D possibly matching TRBD2 (5 bases). The CDR3 is 13 amino acids. From germline, CDR1 is LNHDA and CDR2 SQIVND (reference sequence). V was shortened by 6 bases and J by 0 bases, with 8 bases between the two germline ends. CDR3 residues: CASRGRNQETQYF. DNA for the CDR3: TGTGCCAGTAGAGGGAGAAACCAAGAGACCCAGTACTTC.

The rearrangement joins TRBV21-1 to TRBJ2-2; TRBD1 is taken as the D call from the table, unchecked against the DNA. TRBV21-1 represents a pseudogene. CDR3 length: 18 amino acids. The CDR3 DNA sequence: TGTGCCAGCAGACCCCGGGGGACAGGACACGCGAACACCGGGGAGCTGTTTTTT. It yields the protein CASRPRGTGHANTGELFF.

In its sample, this clonotype was seen a few times. The V and J genes are TRBV20-1 and TRBJ1-4; 10 bases align to TRBD1. V gave up 6 bases and J gave up 6 bases; unmatched junction bases: 10. The CDR3 covers 15 residues. Per germline, CDR1 DFQATT and CDR2 SNEGSKA (reference sequence). The CDR3 spells CSASDRGTFYEKLFF. DNA for the CDR3: TGCAGTGCCTCGGACAGGGGGACGTTTTATGAAAAACTGTTTTTT.

This clonotype was observed a few times. This CDR3 is CASSLDSYGYTF. In nucleotides, the CDR3 is TGTGCCAGCAGCTTAGACAGCTATGGCTACACCTTC. The J gene is TRBJ1-2, the V gene TRBV7-2; D unresolved. CDR1 and CDR2 from the germline V gene are SGHTA and FQGNSA. V dropped 1 base and J dropped 4 bases, with 4 bases sitting between them. This CDR3 comprises 12 residues.

The chain joins TRBV6-5 to TRBJ2-5; TRBD2 aligns across 7 bases. The V segment lost 2 bases and the J segment 2 bases; nucleotides outside the gene matches: 2. From germline, CDR1 is MNHEY and CDR2 SVGAGI. CDR3 length equals 14 residues. CDR3 amino acids: CASSYGGVQETQYF. DNA for the CDR3: TGTGCCAGCAGTTACGGGGGGGTACAAGAGACCCAGTACTTC.

This clonotype was seen more than once but under ten times. The rearrangement uses TRBV2 and TRBJ1-1; D perhaps matches TRBD1 (6 bases). The germline CDR1 and CDR2 sequences are SNHLY and FYNNEI. V was pared by 4 bases and J by 0 bases, with 6 bases between. The CDR3 extends over 13 amino acids. The CDR3 protein is CASSGTVNTEAFF. The DNA of the CDR3 is TGTGCCAGCAGTGGGACAGTGAACACTGAAGCTTTCTTT.

Only a few counts were recorded for this clonotype. The chain couples TRBV5-1 to TRBJ2-5, with a possible D match to TRBD2 (6 bases). Germline V lookup: CDR1 SGHRS, CDR2 YFSETQ. The CDR3 totals 14 residues. The ends were cut back, 3 bases at V and 2 bases at J, with 11 bases in the middle. The CDR3 region has the DNA TGCGCCAGCAGCTACCTGGGACTGCAAGAGACCCAGTACTTC. Protein product: CASSYLGLQETQYF.

This chain connects TRBV12-3 or TRBV12-4 to TRBJ1-6, with D maybe TRBD1 (6 bases). CDR3 length equals 15 residues. V dropped 1 base and J dropped 7 bases, with 11 bases sitting between them. The CDR3 loop reads CASSLGGANNSPLHF. CDR3 coding DNA: TGTGCCAGCAGTTTAGGGGGGGCTAACAATTCACCCCTCCACTTT.

This clonotype was counted a few times. The rearrangement joins TRBV20-1 to TRBJ2-3; TRBD2 matches at 7 bases. The V segment lost 7 bases and the J segment 0 bases; nucleotides outside the gene matches: 4. The CDR3 sequence is 13 residues long. In germline, CDR1 is DFQATT, CDR2 SNEGSKA (reference sequence). The CDR3 loop reads CSVRETSTDTQYF. The CDR3 DNA reads as TGCAGTGTGCGGGAGACTAGCACAGATACGCAGTATTTT.

This clonotype was picked up a small number of times. V usage is TRBV5-4 and J usage is TRBJ2-1; D not certain. This CDR3 comprises 14 residues. The germline CDR1 and CDR2 sequences are SGHNT and YYREEE (reference sequence). Trimming took 1 base from V and 8 from J, leaving 13 bases between them. The CDR3 reads CASSLIRLGDEQFF. The CDR3, as DNA: TGTGCCAGCAGCTTGATCAGACTGGGCGATGAGCAGTTCTTC.

Concerning this clonotype: Given a much more abundant clone one base away, this may be a read error. This chain links TRBV12-3 or TRBV12-4 with TRBJ2-1; 9 bases map to TRBD1. The CDR3 runs 15 residues. CDR3: CTSRIGTGSYNEQFF. In nucleotides, the CDR3 is TGTACCAGCCGGATAGGGACAGGGTCCTACAATGAGCAGTTCTTC.

The table lists this clonotype with a few counts. This chain uses TRBV2 with TRBJ1-1; D remains unclear. The V end was cut by 3 bases, the J end by 0 bases, with 11 bases between. The CDR3 is 15 amino acids. In germline, CDR1 is SNHLY, CDR2 FYNNEI. Here the CDR3 DNA reads TGTGCCAGCAGTGATAGGAGACGTCTGAACACTGAAGCTTTCTTT. The encoded protein is CASSDRRRLNTEAFF.

The gene calls are TRBV20-1 and TRBJ2-3, with 10 bases fitting TRBD2. Germline-derived CDR1 and CDR2 are DFQATT and SNEGSKA (reference sequence). With 6 bases clipped from V and 6 bases from J, the junction kept 12 bases outside the gene matches. This CDR3 has 15 amino acids. This chain's CDR3 is CSAHPGTSAGDTQYF. The CDR3 DNA is TGCAGTGCGCACCCAGGGACTAGCGCCGGGGATACGCAGTATTTT.

This clonotype was counted at least ten times. The chain has TRBV20-1 and TRBJ1-3, with D unclear. Germline CDR1 and CDR2: DFQATT and SNEGSKA (reference sequence). V was pared by 3 bases and J by 1 base, with 13 bases between. The CDR3 extends over 15 amino acids. Here the CDR3 reads CSARIRPGSGNTIYF. As DNA, the CDR3 is TGCAGTGCTAGGATTCGGCCGGGATCTGGAAACACCATATATTTT.

At least ten counts were recorded for this clonotype. The chain links TRBV12-3 or TRBV12-4 to TRBJ1-1, with a possible D match to TRBD1 (5 bases). The CDR3 sequence is 14 residues long. Trimming pared 7 bases from V and 3 bases from J, leaving 15 bases between. The DNA for the CDR3 is TGTGCCAGCACCCCGCGGGGGGGAGACACTGAAGCTTTCTTT. Its protein product is CASTPRGGDTEAFF.

The rearrangement joins TRBV11-3 to TRBJ1-1, with unresolved D. With 3 bases removed from V and 1 base from J, the gap between germline ends came to 6 bases. The CDR3 has 13 residues. Germline CDR1 reads SGHNT; CDR2 reads YENEEA. The CDR3 here is CASSFGENTEAFF. Here the CDR3 DNA reads TGTGCCAGCAGCTTTGGGGAGAACACTGAAGCTTTCTTT. Variable domain in full (rest from reference TRBV11-3 and TRBJ1-1): EAGVVQSPRYKIIEKKQPVAFWCNPISGHNTLYWYLQNLGQGPELLIRYENEEAVDDSQLPKDRFSAERLKGVDSTLKIQPAELGDSAVYLCASSFGENTEAFFGQGTRLTVV.

This clonotype has ten or more counts. CDR3 sequence: CASSQEHSYNEQFF. CDR3 nucleotides: TGCGCCAGCAGCCAAGAACACTCCTACAATGAGCAGTTCTTC. The chain has TRBV4-1 and TRBJ2-1; no clear D gene. Germline lookup yields CDR1 MGHRA and CDR2 YSYEKL. CDR3 length equals 14 residues. V was trimmed by 0 bases and J by 0 bases, leaving 3 bases between them.

The CDR3 nucleotides are TGTGCCACCAGTGACCGCGACAGGGCACAAGAGACCCAGTACTTC. Protein product: CATSDRDRAQETQYF. The chain employs TRBV24-1 and TRBJ2-5; the match to TRBD1 covers 7 bases. V was clipped by 4 bases and J by 2 bases; unmatched bases: 6. There are 15 residues in the CDR3. CDR1 is KGHDR, CDR2 SFDVKD, per germline.

This clonotype was seen repeatedly, ten times or more. The rearrangement links TRBV6-2 or TRBV6-3 to TRBJ2-3; D gene ambiguous. Germline lookup yields CDR1 MNHEY and CDR2 SVGEGT. This CDR3 contains 13 residues. Between the trimmed V and J ends, which lost 4 bases and 6 bases, there was a span of 11 bases. CDR3 loop: CASSSPPRDTQYF. The CDR3 nucleotides are TGTGCCAGCAGTTCACCCCCACGGGATACGCAGTATTTT.

The rearrangement joins TRBV10-1 to TRBJ2-2, with D perhaps TRBD1 (5 bases). This CDR3 spans 14 amino acids. Germline-derived CDR1 and CDR2 are WNHNN and SYGVQD (reference sequence). V gave up 6 bases and J gave up 1 base, with 9 bases separating them. CDR3 sequence reads: CASRSGQNTGELFF. For the CDR3, the DNA is TGCGCCAGCAGATCAGGACAGAACACCGGGGAGCTGTTTTTT.

This clonotype turned up a few times. The chain combines TRBV4-1 with TRBJ1-4; D not certain. V was trimmed by 3 bases and J by 8 bases, leaving 16 bases between them. This CDR3 comprises 15 residues. The germline V gene encodes CDR1 MGHRA and CDR2 YSYEKL. In nucleotides, the CDR3 is TGCGCCAGCAGCCACTATGGACTCTCAAGGGAAAAACTGTTTTTT. Translation gives CASSHYGLSREKLFF.

The chain recombines TRBV5-5 with TRBJ1-5; D uncertain. Germline V gene sequence: CDR1 SGHKS, CDR2 YYEKEE (reference sequence). The V gene lost 1 base and the J gene lost 4 bases, with 9 bases spanning the gap. This CDR3 has 14 amino acids. The CDR3 spells CASSLSWGNQPQHF. The DNA for the CDR3 is TGTGCCAGCAGCTTGTCGTGGGGAAATCAGCCCCAGCATTTT.

The chain has TRBV6-5 and TRBJ1-6; a possible D gene is TRBD1 (5 bases). V lost 6 bases and J 10 bases, leaving 22 bases between the germline ends. This CDR3 region has 16 residues. Germline loops: CDR1 MNHEY, CDR2 SVGAGI. CDR3 region: CASSLDPGPGKSPLHF. The CDR3 bases are TGTGCCAGCAGCCTCGATCCAGGGCCAGGAAAGTCACCCCTCCACTTT.